This is a list of T cell receptor beta chains from one sample in a study of T cells in Graves' hyperthyroidism and ophthalmopathy. TCRdb passed the multiplex PCR reads through MiXCR, listing each CDR3 protein once. The sample contains roughly 800,000 distinct CDR3 sequences, 38% of which appear only once. Sequenced input: blood. These receptors all come from a man aged 18 to 30 with Graves' hyperthyroidism. The CDR3 runs from the conserved cysteine through the conserved F or W. Fields, in order: V gene, CDR3 length, clone size, D gene, J gene, CDR3 protein, CDR3 DNA. The D gene is left open where the match is weak. Where a row states a size, it is once, few, many or the class of an expanded clone; other rows omit it.

TRBV7-3,14,NA,NA,TRBJ2-2,CASSFPRGTGELFF,TGTGCCAGCAGTTTTCCTCGTGGCACCGGGGAGCTGTTTTTT
TRBV7-2,14,few,NA,TRBJ2-7,CASRLQVSSYEQYF,TGTGCCAGCAGGTTGCAGGTCAGCTCCTACGAGCAGTACTTC
TRBV2,15,NA,NA,TRBJ2-7,CASSNPLVPTYEQYF,TGTGCCAGCAGTAACCCCCTGGTCCCGACCTACGAGCAGTACTTC
TRBV20-1,15,NA,NA,TRBJ2-5,CSASSQGTPLKTQYF,TGCAGTGCCAGCAGTCAAGGGACGCCCCTGAAGACCCAGTACTTC
TRBV9,14,NA,NA,TRBJ2-7,CASSVGLGFYEQYF,TGTGCCAGCAGCGTAGGATTAGGTTTCTACGAGCAGTACTTC
TRBV7-6,13,many,NA,TRBJ2-5,CASSLTLGETQYF,TGTGCCAGCAGCTTAACTCTCGGAGAGACCCAGTACTTC
TRBV7-8,15,NA,TRBD1,TRBJ1-2,CASAPGQGGEDGYTF,TGTGCCAGCGCCCCGGGACAGGGAGGGGAGGATGGCTACACCTTC
TRBV19,13,many,NA,TRBJ1-1,CASSPLDTFEAFF,TGTGCCAGTAGTCCCTTGGACACCTTTGAAGCTTTCTTT
TRBV7-9,16,few,TRBD1,TRBJ2-7,CASSSDRGRRVNEQYF,TGTGCCAGCAGCTCGGACAGGGGGCGCCGGGTCAACGAGCAGTACTTC
TRBV5-8,14,few,TRBD1,TRBJ2-7,CASSAGTGGLEQYF,TGTGCCAGCAGTGCCGGGACAGGGGGACTCGAGCAGTACTTC
TRBV29-1,12,NA,NA,TRBJ1-5,CSLLGNNQPQHF,TGCAGCTTACTGGGAAACAATCAGCCCCAGCATTTT
TRBV20-1,14,NA,NA,TRBJ1-5,CSATQGDSNQPQHF,TGCAGTGCTACCCAGGGAGATAGCAATCAGCCCCAGCATTTT
TRBV2,14,many,NA,TRBJ1-5,CASSAGGLNQPQHF,TGTGCCAGCAGTGCCGGGGGGCTCAATCAGCCCCAGCATTTT
TRBV7-9,15,many,NA,TRBJ1-6,CASSLVRGSNSPLHF,TGTGCCAGCAGCTTAGTCAGGGGTTCTAATTCACCCCTCCACTTT
TRBV7-9,16,few,TRBD1,TRBJ1-1,CASSTYAGTGNTEAFF,TGTGCCAGCAGCACGTACGCCGGGACAGGGAACACTGAAGCTTTCTTT
TRBV4-1,19,NA,TRBD1,TRBJ2-7,CASSQWAPEVDRGLYEQYF,TGCGCCAGCAGCCAATGGGCCCCCGAGGTGGACAGGGGCCTCTACGAGCAGTACTTC
TRBV20-1,14,many,TRBD1,TRBJ1-2,CSAGSTGSAYGYTF,TGCAGTGCTGGCTCGACAGGGTCAGCCTATGGCTACACCTTC
TRBV9,15,NA,NA,TRBJ1-1,CASSQDRRGPAEAFF,TGTGCCAGCAGCCAAGACCGCAGGGGCCCGGCTGAAGCTTTCTTT
TRBV7-2,15,NA,NA,TRBJ2-7,CASELGAGHSYEQYF,TGTGCCAGCGAACTCGGGGCCGGACACTCCTACGAGCAGTACTTC
TRBV7-3,14,few,NA,TRBJ1-5,CASSQENSNQPQHF,TGTGCCAGCAGCCAAGAGAATAGCAATCAGCCCCAGCATTTT
TRBV5-1,13,NA,TRBD2,TRBJ2-1,CASSFGTNNEQFF,TGCGCCAGCAGCTTTGGGACTAACAATGAGCAGTTCTTC
TRBV24-1,16,many,NA,TRBJ1-5,CATSDSAGSSNQPQHF,TGTGCCACCAGTGATTCGGCAGGGTCGAGCAATCAGCCCCAGCATTTT
TRBV12-3/TRBV12-4,14,NA,TRBD1,TRBJ1-2,CASTYRDRVGGYTF,TGTGCCAGCACCTACCGGGACAGGGTTGGCGGCTACACCTTC
TRBV11-1,14,few,TRBD1,TRBJ2-5,CASSSEGQGGTQYF,TGTGCCAGCAGCTCTGAAGGACAGGGAGGGACCCAGTACTTC